The present TCR beta chain was sequenced within a study of cytomegalovirus exposure and HLA in healthy donors. Measured with immunoSEQ multiplex PCR; TCRdb has only the in-frame clones, and not every one. Among 140,000 or so clones listed, 80% to 90% were seen once. The TCR originated in a woman under 30 in good health and CMV-seropositive. Sample: PBMCs.

CDR3 sequence (DNA): TGCGCCAGCAGGGGAGGTTTATACGAGCAGTACTTC. Translation: CASRGGLYEQYF. The chain links TRBV10-2 to TRBJ2-7; D is perhaps TRBD2 (6 bases). V lost 6 bases, J lost 4 bases, and 10 bases lay in between. Germline lookup yields CDR1 WSHSY and CDR2 SAAADI. There are 12 residues in the CDR3.